This paragraph covers one TCR beta chain sequence. The V and J ends lost 4 bases and 3 bases, in that order; junction bases with no gene match: 2. The CDR3 runs to 14 residues. Germline V CDR1 and CDR2: SEHNR, FQNEAQ (reference sequence). The sample belongs to a study of blood T cell repertoires in COVID-19. How the authors handled the data: Cell counts per sample came from amplifying reference gene primers. Sequencing used immunoSEQ multiplex PCR; TCRdb keeps in-frame clones, though not all of them. The V and J calls and clone size were taken over from that table, and D and trimming were inferred from the DNA. The data contain around 200,000 clones, roughly 86% of them singletons.

The TCR originated in a man aged 35-49 years with acute COVID-19. The chain employs TRBV7-9 and TRBJ2-7; 11 bases are shared with TRBD1. Sequencing input: PBMCs or T cells enriched from blood (not recorded which). The CDR3 coding sequence is TGTGCCAGCAGCTGGGGACAGGGGGTCTACGAGCAGTACTTC. This gives the protein CASSWGQGVYEQYF.